This TCR beta chain comes out of a study of T-cell memory formation after mild COVID-19. About the study: TCR clusters were mostly confined to one donor each.

Findings and caveats of the study: Clones contracting day 15 to 85 were balanced CD4/CD8; later expanders leaned CD4+. Mainly CM and EM harbored the contracting CD4+ clones; mainly EMRA harbored the CD8+ ones.

A few counts support this clonotype. Its antigen remains unidentified. The trim removed 10 bases at V and 2 bases at J, leaving 9 bases unmatched. This CDR3 is built from 14 residues. A 5'RACE reaction primed in the constant segment made cDNA libraries of TCR alpha and TCR beta, and these carried sample barcodes and UMIs. Each CDR3 protein gets one entry after TCRdb re-called the 5' RACE reads with MiXCR. The sample yields roughly 130,000 distinct CDR3 sequences, about 15% seen once. The V and J genes are TRBV12-3 or TRBV12-4 and TRBJ2-5, with TRBD2 identical over 8 bases. The source material was PBMCs or a T cell subset sorted from them (not recorded which). This TCR came from a man younger than 30 who had mild COVID-19 (a few samples of this study predate the infection). Cell type and time point are not known. DNA of the CDR3: TGTGCCACCCGCCGGGCGGGGGGTCAAGAGACCCAGTACTTC. Translating it yields CATRRAGGQETQYF.